Listed below are T cell receptor beta chains from one sample, sequenced in a study of T-cell reconstitution after alpha-beta-depleted transplantation in children. TCRdb itself ran the PCR reads through MiXCR, one entry per CDR3 protein. The table includes 240,000 or so distinct CDR3 sequences, more than 10% detected once. The specimen comprised PBMCs from the stem cell graft donor, sampled from the stem cell graft. These receptors all stem from a human donor who donated a stem cell graft to a child with acute lymphoblastic leukemia. The conserved cysteine and the conserved F or W are not part of the CDR3 here. Fields, in order: V gene, CDR3 protein.

v_gene: TRBV5-6
CDR3aa: ASGTSTGGYGYT

v_gene: TRBV11-1
CDR3aa: ASSLARDSEPGGELF

v_gene: TRBV5-1
CDR3aa: ASSFGRTPSLYEQY

v_gene: TRBV9
CDR3aa: ASSVTAGGANTGELF

v_gene: TRBV3-1
CDR3aa: ASSQDLAGVSEQY

v_gene: TRBV7-2
CDR3aa: ASSLGQGDTQY

v_gene: TRBV6-1
CDR3aa: ASSEDTGTGSYGYT

v_gene: TRBV5-1
CDR3aa: ASSKGQGSNEKLF

v_gene: TRBV7-6
CDR3aa: ASSSVRAALYEQY

v_gene: TRBV2
CDR3aa: ASTATGSYEQY

v_gene: TRBV18
CDR3aa: ASSPRSQGINYGYT

v_gene: TRBV7-2
CDR3aa: ASSLALTYTEAF

v_gene: TRBV5-1
CDR3aa: ASSLGRTGTRNTDTQY

v_gene: TRBV5-6
CDR3aa: ASRSTGAGELF

v_gene: TRBV12-3/TRBV12-4
CDR3aa: ASTQKQGLEAF

v_gene: TRBV12-3/TRBV12-4
CDR3aa: ASSLGTGYSPLH

v_gene: TRBV6-2/TRBV6-3
CDR3aa: ASSYGPDNQPQH

v_gene: TRBV7-8
CDR3aa: ASSLYGGGWGETQY

v_gene: TRBV15
CDR3aa: ATSRDLSGEQY